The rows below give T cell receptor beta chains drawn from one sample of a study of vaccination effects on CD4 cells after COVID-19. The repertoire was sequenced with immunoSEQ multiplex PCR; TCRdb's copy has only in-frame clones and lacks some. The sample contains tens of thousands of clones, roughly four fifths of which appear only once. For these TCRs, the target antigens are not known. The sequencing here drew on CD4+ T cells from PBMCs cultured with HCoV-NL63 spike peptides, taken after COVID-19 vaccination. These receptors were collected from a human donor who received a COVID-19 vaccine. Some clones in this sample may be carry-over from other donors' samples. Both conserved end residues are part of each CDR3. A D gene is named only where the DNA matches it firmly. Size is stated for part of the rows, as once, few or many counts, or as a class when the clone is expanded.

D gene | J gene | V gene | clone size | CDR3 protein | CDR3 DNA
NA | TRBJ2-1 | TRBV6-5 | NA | CASSYMGGPYNEQFF | TGTGCCAGCAGTTACATGGGGGGGCCATACAATGAGCAGTTCTTC
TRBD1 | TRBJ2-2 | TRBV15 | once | CATLGQGTGELFF | TGTGCCACTTTGGGACAGGGGACCGGGGAGCTGTTTTTT
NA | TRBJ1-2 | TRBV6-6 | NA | CASRTRQTYGYTF | TGTGCCAGCAGGACGCGACAGACCTATGGCTACACCTTC
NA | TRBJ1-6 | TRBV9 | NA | CASSVAGPRSPLHF | TGTGCCAGCAGCGTAGCAGGACCTAGGTCACCCCTCCACTTT
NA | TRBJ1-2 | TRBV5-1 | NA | CASSLDREANYGYTF | TGCGCCAGCAGCTTGGACAGGGAAGCTAACTATGGCTACACCTTC
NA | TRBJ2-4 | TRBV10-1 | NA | CASSEGGAGNIQYF | TGCGCCAGCAGTGAGGGGGGGGCCGGGAACATTCAGTACTTC
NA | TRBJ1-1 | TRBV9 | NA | CASSPHTEAFF | TGTGCCAGCAGCCCCCACACTGAAGCTTTCTTT
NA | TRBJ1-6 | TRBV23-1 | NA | CASSQSRGGPYNSPLHF | TGCGCCAGCAGTCAATCAAGGGGCGGACCCTATAATTCACCCCTCCACTTT
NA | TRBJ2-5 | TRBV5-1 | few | CASGRDVTQETQYF | TGCGCCAGCGGCCGGGACGTTACCCAAGAGACCCAGTACTTC
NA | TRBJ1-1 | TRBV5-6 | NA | CASTYRALGTEAFF | TGTGCCAGCACCTACAGGGCTCTAGGCACTGAAGCTTTCTTT
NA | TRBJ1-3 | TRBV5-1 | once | CASSADGTAGNTIYF | TGCGCCAGCAGCGCAGACGGGACGGCTGGAAACACCATATATTTT
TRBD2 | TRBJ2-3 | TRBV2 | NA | CASKPGLAADTQYF | TGTGCCAGTAAACCGGGACTAGCGGCAGATACGCAGTATTTT
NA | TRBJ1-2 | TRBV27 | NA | CASSRLQGYGYTF | TGTGCCAGCAGCCGTCTACAAGGCTATGGCTACACCTTC
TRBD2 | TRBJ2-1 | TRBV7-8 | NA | CASSLAGLEQFF | TGTGCCAGCAGCTTAGCGGGACTAGAACAGTTCTTC
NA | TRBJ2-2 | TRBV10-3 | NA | CAVLDGDTGELFF | TGTGCCGTTCTCGACGGGGACACCGGGGAGCTGTTTTTT
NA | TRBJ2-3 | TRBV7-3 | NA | CASSLGDTTDTQYF | TGTGCCAGCAGCTTGGGGGACACCACAGATACGCAGTATTTT
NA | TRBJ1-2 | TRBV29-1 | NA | CSVGRVEGGYTF | TGCAGCGTTGGCAGGGTGGAAGGAGGCTACACCTTC
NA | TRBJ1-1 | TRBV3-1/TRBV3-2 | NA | CASRGSGGANTEAFF | TGTGCCAGCAGGGGCTCGGGGGGCGCGAACACTGAAGCTTTCTTT
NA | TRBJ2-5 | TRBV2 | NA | CASTRREGAETQYF | TGTGCCAGCACCCGCCGGGAGGGGGCAGAGACCCAGTACTTC
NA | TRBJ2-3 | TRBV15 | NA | CATSRGPRTTDTQYF | TGTGCCACCAGCAGGGGACCTAGGACCACAGATACGCAGTATTTT
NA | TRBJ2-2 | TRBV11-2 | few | CASSLDGDTGELFF | TGTGCCAGCAGCTTGGACGGGGACACCGGGGAGCTGTTTTTT
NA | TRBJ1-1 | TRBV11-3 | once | CASSLGKNTEAFF | TGTGCCAGCAGCTTAGGGAAAAACACTGAAGCTTTCTTT
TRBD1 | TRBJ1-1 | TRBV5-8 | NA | CASSLTGDFGEAFF | TGTGCCAGCAGCTTGACAGGGGATTTTGGTGAAGCTTTCTTT
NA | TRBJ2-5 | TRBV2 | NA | CASSEPSQETQYF | TGTGCCAGCAGTGAACCTAGCCAAGAGACCCAGTACTTC
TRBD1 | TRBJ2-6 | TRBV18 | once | CASSPVQGAPGANVLTF | TGTGCCAGCTCACCAGTACAGGGGGCGCCTGGGGCCAACGTCCTGACTTTC
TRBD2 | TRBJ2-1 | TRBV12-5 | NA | CASGLRTSSNEQFF | TGTGCTAGTGGTTTGCGGACTAGCAGCAATGAGCAGTTCTTC
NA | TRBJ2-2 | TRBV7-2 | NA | CASSLVFANTGELFF | TGTGCCAGCAGCTTAGTCTTCGCGAACACCGGGGAGCTGTTTTTT
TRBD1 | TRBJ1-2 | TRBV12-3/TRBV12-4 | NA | CASSPGQGGGYTF | TGTGCCAGCAGCCCAGGACAGGGGGGAGGCTACACCTTC
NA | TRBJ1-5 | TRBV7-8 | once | CASSRGGSNQPQHF | TGTGCCAGCTCCCGGGGGGGCAGCAATCAGCCCCAGCATTTT
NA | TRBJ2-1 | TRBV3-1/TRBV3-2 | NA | CASSQEEYEQFF | TGTGCCAGCAGCCAAGAAGAGTATGAGCAGTTCTTC
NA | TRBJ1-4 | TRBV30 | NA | CACTKGQPNEKLFF | TGTGCCTGCACCAAGGGTCAGCCTAATGAAAAACTGTTTTTT
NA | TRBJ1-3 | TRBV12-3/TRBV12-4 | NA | CASSLAANTIYF | TGTGCCAGCAGTTTAGCCGCAAACACCATATATTTT
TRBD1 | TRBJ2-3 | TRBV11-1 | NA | CASSNRDRVGTDTQYF | TGTGCCAGCAGCAACCGGGACAGGGTCGGAACAGATACGCAGTATTTT
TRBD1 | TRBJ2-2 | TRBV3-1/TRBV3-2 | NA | CASSQRGIRTGTGELFF | TGTGCCAGCAGCCAGAGAGGGATCAGGACAGGCACCGGGGAGCTGTTTTTT
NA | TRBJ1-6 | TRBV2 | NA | CASTVGSPLHF | TGTGCCAGCACGGTGGGTTCACCCCTCCACTTT
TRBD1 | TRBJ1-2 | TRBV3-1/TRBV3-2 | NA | CASSPQRQGLMGGYTF | TGTGCCAGCAGCCCTCAGAGACAGGGCTTGATGGGTGGCTACACCTTC
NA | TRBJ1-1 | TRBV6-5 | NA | CASNRDGLRNTEAFF | TGTGCCAGCAACCGGGACGGGCTCCGGAACACTGAAGCTTTCTTT
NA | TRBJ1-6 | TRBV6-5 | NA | CASRNDSPLHF | TGTGCCAGCAGGAACGATTCACCCCTCCACTTT
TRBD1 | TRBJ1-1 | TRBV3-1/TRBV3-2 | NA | CASSQAGAGGEAFF | TGTGCCAGCAGCCAAGCTGGGGCAGGGGGAGAAGCTTTCTTT
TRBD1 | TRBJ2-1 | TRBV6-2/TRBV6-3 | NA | CASRPPGQRQNNEQFF | TGTGCCAGCAGACCTCCGGGACAGAGACAAAACAATGAGCAGTTCTTC
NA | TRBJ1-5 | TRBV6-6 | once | CASSRRPNQPQHF | TGTGCCAGCAGCCGCCGACCCAATCAGCCCCAGCATTTT
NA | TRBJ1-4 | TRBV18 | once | CASSSGPSNEKLFF | TGTGCCAGCTCATCGGGCCCGTCTAATGAAAAACTGTTTTTT
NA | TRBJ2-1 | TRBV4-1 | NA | CASSQEKGGTVNEQFF | TGCGCCAGCAGCCAAGAAAAGGGAGGTACGGTCAATGAGCAGTTCTTC
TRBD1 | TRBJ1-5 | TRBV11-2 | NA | CASSGTTGGVQPQHF | TGTGCCAGCAGCGGCACCACAGGGGGGGTTCAGCCCCAGCATTTT
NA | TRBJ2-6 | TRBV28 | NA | CASSSGESSGANVLTF | TGTGCCAGCAGTTCGGGAGAGAGCTCTGGGGCCAACGTCCTGACTTTC
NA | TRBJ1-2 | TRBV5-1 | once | CASSFEQLPNYGYTF | TGCGCCAGCAGCTTTGAGCAGCTACCTAACTATGGCTACACCTTC
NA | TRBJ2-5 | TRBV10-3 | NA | CAISDSVGRETQYF | TGTGCCATCAGTGACAGTGTTGGACGGGAGACCCAGTACTTC
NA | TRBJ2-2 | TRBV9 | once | CASSVEGTGELFF | TGTGCCAGCAGCGTAGAAGGGACCGGGGAGCTGTTTTTT
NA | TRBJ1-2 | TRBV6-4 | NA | CASSGEPNYGYTF | TGTGCCAGCAGTGGAGAGCCTAACTATGGCTACACCTTC
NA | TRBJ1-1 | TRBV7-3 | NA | CASRHDSGDYTEAFF | TGTGCCAGCAGACATGACAGTGGGGACTACACTGAAGCTTTCTTT
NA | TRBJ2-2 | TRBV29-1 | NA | CSVTRTLPNTGELFF | TGCAGCGTTACCCGGACGCTCCCTAACACCGGGGAGCTGTTTTTT
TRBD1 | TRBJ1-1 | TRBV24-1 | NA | CATSGGQANTEAFF | TGTGCCACCAGTGGTGGACAGGCGAACACTGAAGCTTTCTTT